The rows below give T cell receptor beta chains drawn from one sample of a study of blood T cell repertoires in COVID-19. The data were produced by immunoSEQ multiplex PCR, yet TCRdb's version contains in-frame clones alone and is incomplete. The sample contains more than 300,000 clones, 80% to 95% of which appear only once. Material: PBMCs or T cells enriched from blood (not recorded which). These TCRs come from a woman aged 25 to 45 who had recovered from COVID-19. Both conserved end residues are part of each CDR3. The D gene is left open where the match is weak. The size entry is marked missing in some rows and otherwise reads once, few, many or a size class.

V gene	J gene	D gene	clone size	CDR3 DNA	CDR3 protein
TRBV2	TRBJ2-5	TRBD2	NA	TGTGCCAGCAGCCTCGGACTAGCGGTCCAAGAGACCCAGTACTTC	CASSLGLAVQETQYF
TRBV6-1	TRBJ2-5	TRBD2	NA	TGTGCCAGCAGTGAATACGGACTAGCGGGGGGGGAGACCCAGTACTTC	CASSEYGLAGGETQYF
TRBV18	TRBJ1-5	NA	NA	TGTGCCAGCTCCATCGACAGGTACCAGCCCCAGCATTTT	CASSIDRYQPQHF
TRBV28	TRBJ1-5	NA	NA	TGTGCCAGCAGTTTGGGGGGGGCACGGAGGCCCCAGCATTTT	CASSLGGARRPQHF
TRBV3-1/TRBV3-2	TRBJ1-1	NA	NA	TGTGCCAGCAGCTCCCGGGACACGGCCCTAGAAGCTTTCTTT	CASSSRDTALEAFF
TRBV5-5	TRBJ1-1	NA	NA	TGTGCCAGCAGCCTGCAGGGCGGGAGGGAAGCTTTCTTT	CASSLQGGREAFF
TRBV28	TRBJ2-3	NA	NA	TGTGCCAGCAGTTTATCCGGGAGACGATTCCCGGGGGATACGCAGTATTTT	CASSLSGRRFPGDTQYF
TRBV2	TRBJ1-6	NA	NA	TGTGCCAGCAGTGCTCTCAGGGATAATTCACCCCTCCACTTT	CASSALRDNSPLHF
TRBV19	TRBJ2-3	TRBD1	NA	TGTGCCAGTAGTCCGGGACAGGGGACAGATACGCAGTATTTT	CASSPGQGTDTQYF
TRBV11-2	TRBJ1-2	TRBD1	once	TGTGCCAGCAGCTCCCCCGACAGGGGAACAGGCTATGGCTACACCTTC	CASSSPDRGTGYGYTF
TRBV12-3/TRBV12-4	TRBJ1-1	NA	NA	TGTGCCAGCAGTTTAGCGCAGGCAGCCCCCGGCGCCTTT	CASSLAQAAPGAF
TRBV19	TRBJ1-5	NA	NA	TGTGCCAGTAGTCCCGACGGGGTGTCCCAGCATTTT	CASSPDGVSQHF
TRBV2	TRBJ2-2	NA	NA	TGTGCCAGCACACAACAACCAGGGGAGCTGTTTTTT	CASTQQPGELFF
TRBV5-1	TRBJ2-3	TRBD2	NA	TGCGCCAGCAGCCGCATGACTAGCGGGGAATGGGATACGCAGTATTTT	CASSRMTSGEWDTQYF
TRBV5-4	TRBJ2-7	TRBD1	NA	TGTGCCAGCAGCACGACAGGGAAATACGAGCAGTACTTC	CASSTTGKYEQYF
TRBV6-2/TRBV6-3	TRBJ2-3	NA	NA	TGTGCCAGCAGCCGCCGGCGGAGCACAGATACGCAGTATTTT	CASSRRRSTDTQYF
TRBV2	TRBJ2-5	NA	NA	TGTGCCAGCAGTGAGGTGGGACTGCCCCAAGAGACCCAGTACTTC	CASSEVGLPQETQYF
TRBV27	TRBJ2-1	NA	NA	TGTGCCACAAGACGGGACTACAATGAGCAGTTCTTC	CATRRDYNEQFF
TRBV3-1/TRBV3-2	TRBJ1-3	NA	NA	TGTGCCAGCAGCCTGACAGACTCTGGAAACACCATATATTTT	CASSLTDSGNTIYF
TRBV6-5	TRBJ2-7	TRBD2	NA	TGTGCCAGCAGTAGACTAGCAGATTACGCCGAGCAGTACTTC	CASSRLADYAEQYF
TRBV30	TRBJ1-2	TRBD1	NA	TGTGCCTGGAGGCCGGGACAGGGCAGCGGCTACACCTTC	CAWRPGQGSGYTF
TRBV27	TRBJ2-2	NA	NA	TGTGCCAGCAGTTGGAGTACCCGGGACACTCGCATCGGGGAGCTGTTTTTT	CASSWSTRDTRIGELFF
TRBV29-1	TRBJ1-1	NA	NA	TGCAGCGTTGAAGGGGAAACGGGGTCCCGACCGCGGACTGAAGCTTTCTTT	CSVEGETGSRPRTEAFF
TRBV5-4	TRBJ1-3	TRBD1	NA	TGTGCCAGCAGCCCAGGGACAGACTCTGGAAACACCATATATTTT	CASSPGTDSGNTIYF